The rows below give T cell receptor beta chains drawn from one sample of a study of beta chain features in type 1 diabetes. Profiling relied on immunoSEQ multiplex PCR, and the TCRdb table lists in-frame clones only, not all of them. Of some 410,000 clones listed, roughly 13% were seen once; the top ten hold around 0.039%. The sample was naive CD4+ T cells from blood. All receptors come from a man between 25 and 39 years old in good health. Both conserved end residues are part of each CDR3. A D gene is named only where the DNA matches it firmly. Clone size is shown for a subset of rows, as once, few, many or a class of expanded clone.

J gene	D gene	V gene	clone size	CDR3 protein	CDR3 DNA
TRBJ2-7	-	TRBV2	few	CASNPVGSPYEQYF	TGTGCCAGCAACCCGGTCGGCAGCCCCTACGAGCAGTACTTC
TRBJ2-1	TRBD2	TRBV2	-	CASSSGTSGSNEQFF	TGTGCCAGCAGTTCCGGGACTAGCGGGAGCAATGAGCAGTTCTTC
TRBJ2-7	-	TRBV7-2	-	CASSLGLGGPSYEQYF	TGTGCCAGCAGCTTAGGTCTCGGGGGCCCAAGCTACGAGCAGTACTTC
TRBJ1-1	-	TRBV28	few	CASRGGVNTEAFF	TGTGCCAGCAGAGGCGGGGTGAACACTGAAGCTTTCTTT
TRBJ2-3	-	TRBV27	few	CASSFRENTQYF	TGTGCCAGCAGTTTTCGGGAGAATACGCAGTATTTT
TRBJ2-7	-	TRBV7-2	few	CASSLSHSGSSYEQYF	TGTGCCAGCAGCTTAAGCCACAGCGGTAGCTCCTACGAGCAGTACTTC
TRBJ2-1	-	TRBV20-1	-	CSARGHEQFF	TGCAGTGCTAGGGGGCATGAGCAGTTCTTC
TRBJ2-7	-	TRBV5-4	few	CASSLEGHSYEQYF	TGTGCCAGCAGCTTGGAGGGCCACTCCTACGAGCAGTACTTC
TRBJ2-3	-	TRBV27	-	CASSLSRRGPTDTQYF	TGTGCCAGCAGTTTATCCCGGAGGGGGCCCACAGATACGCAGTATTTT
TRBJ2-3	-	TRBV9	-	CASSLNPSTDTQYF	TGTGCCAGCAGCTTAAATCCTAGCACAGATACGCAGTATTTT
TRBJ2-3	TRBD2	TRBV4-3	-	CASSQDLGAGALRVTDTQYF	TGCGCCAGCAGCCAAGATTTAGGAGCGGGGGCCCTCCGGGTCACAGATACGCAGTATTTT
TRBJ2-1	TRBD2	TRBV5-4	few	CASSSGTSGYNEQFF	TGTGCCAGCAGCTCCGGGACTAGCGGGTACAATGAGCAGTTCTTC
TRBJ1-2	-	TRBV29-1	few	CSVGSRGGYGYTF	TGCAGCGTTGGGAGCAGGGGAGGATATGGCTACACCTTC
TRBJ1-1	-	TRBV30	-	CAWSVVQGTEAFF	TGTGCCTGGAGTGTCGTCCAGGGGACTGAAGCTTTCTTT
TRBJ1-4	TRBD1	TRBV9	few	CASSRDRGTEKLFF	TGTGCCAGCAGCCGAGACAGGGGGACCGAAAAACTGTTTTTT
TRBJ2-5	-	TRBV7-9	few	CASSFNVLANRTEETQYF	TGTGCCAGCAGCTTTAACGTGTTGGCTAACCGAACAGAGGAGACCCAGTACTTC
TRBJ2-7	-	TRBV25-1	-	CASSDSNTYEQYF	TGTGCCAGCAGTGACTCCAACACCTACGAGCAGTACTTC
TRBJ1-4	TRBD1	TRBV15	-	CAKRGQGNEKLFF	TGTGCCAAGCGGGGACAGGGTAATGAAAAACTGTTTTTT
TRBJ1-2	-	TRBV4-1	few	CASSQVDSPNYGYTF	TGCGCCAGCAGCCAAGTCGACAGCCCTAACTATGGCTACACCTTC
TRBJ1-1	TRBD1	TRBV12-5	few	CASGFQGGTEAFF	TGTGCTAGTGGTTTCCAGGGGGGGACTGAAGCTTTCTTT
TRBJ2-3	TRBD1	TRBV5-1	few	CASSGGQNTDTQYF	TGCGCCAGCAGCGGGGGACAGAACACAGATACGCAGTATTTT
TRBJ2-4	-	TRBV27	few	CASSLSIDQNLAKNIQYF	TGTGCCAGCAGTTTATCAATTGACCAGAACTTAGCCAAAAACATTCAGTACTTC
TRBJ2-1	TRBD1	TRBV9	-	CASSVGPGGPLNEQFF	TGTGCCAGCAGCGTAGGTCCAGGGGGACCCCTCAATGAGCAGTTCTTC
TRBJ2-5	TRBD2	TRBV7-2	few	CASSLTSGRQETQYF	TGTGCCAGCAGCTTAACTAGCGGGAGACAGGAGACCCAGTACTTC
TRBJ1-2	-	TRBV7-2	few	CASSLSQGMEGYTF	TGTGCCAGCAGCCTCTCCCAGGGAATGGAAGGCTACACCTTC
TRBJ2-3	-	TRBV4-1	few	CASSPYMDTQYF	TGCGCCAGCAGCCCCTATATGGATACGCAGTATTTT
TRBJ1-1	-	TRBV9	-	CASSAARPGRNTEAFF	TGTGCCAGCAGCGCTGCGAGACCTGGGAGGAACACTGAAGCTTTCTTT
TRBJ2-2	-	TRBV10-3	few	CAISSDTGELFF	TGTGCCATCAGCAGCGACACCGGGGAGCTGTTTTTT
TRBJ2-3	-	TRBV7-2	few	CASSLAVGTDTQYF	TGTGCCAGCAGCTTAGCCGTAGGGACAGATACGCAGTATTTT